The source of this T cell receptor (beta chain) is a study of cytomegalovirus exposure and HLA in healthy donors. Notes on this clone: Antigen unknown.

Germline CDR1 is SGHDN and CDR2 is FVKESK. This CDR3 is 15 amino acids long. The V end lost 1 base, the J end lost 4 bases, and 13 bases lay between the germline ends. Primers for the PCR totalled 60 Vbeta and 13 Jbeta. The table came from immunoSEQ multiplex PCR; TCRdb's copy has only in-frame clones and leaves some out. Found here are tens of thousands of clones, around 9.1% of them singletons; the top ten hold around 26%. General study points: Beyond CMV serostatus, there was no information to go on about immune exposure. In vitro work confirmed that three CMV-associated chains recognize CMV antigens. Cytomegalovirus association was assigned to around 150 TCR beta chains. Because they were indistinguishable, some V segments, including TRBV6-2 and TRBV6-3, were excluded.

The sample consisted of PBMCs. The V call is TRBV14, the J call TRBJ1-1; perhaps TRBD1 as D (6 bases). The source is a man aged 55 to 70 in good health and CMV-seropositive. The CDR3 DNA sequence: TGTGCCAGCAGCCAAGTACCGGGACACATCACTGAAGCTTTCTTT. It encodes CASSQVPGHITEAFF.